These T cell receptor beta chains were read from a single sample in a study of cytomegalovirus exposure and HLA in healthy donors. Libraries were prepared by immunoSEQ multiplex PCR; TCRdb keeps only in-frame clonotypes and omits some of them. This sample contains tens of thousands of clones. The sequencing input was PBMCs. The receptor set was obtained from a female donor in good health and CMV-seropositive. CDR3s include the opening cysteine and the closing phenylalanine or tryptophan. D genes are given only for firm matches.

TRBJ2-5 NA TRBV9 TGTGCCAGCAGCGTTGGGAGGGAGACCCAGTACTTC CASSVGRETQYF
TRBJ2-1 NA TRBV7-7 TGTGCTAGCAGCTTAGGAGCCCACAATGAGCAGTTCTTC CASSLGAHNEQFF
TRBJ2-7 NA TRBV7-9 TGTGCCAGCAGCGGAACAGGAGCCTACGAGCAGTACTTC CASSGTGAYEQYF
TRBJ2-1 NA TRBV23-1 TGCGCCAGCAGTGAAGTAGCCAGCCGGAATGAGCAGTTCTTC CASSEVASRNEQFF
TRBJ2-5 NA TRBV9 TGTGCCAGCAGCGTCGGGGGAGCGGAGACCCAGTACTTC CASSVGGAETQYF
TRBJ2-5 TRBD2 TRBV9 TGTGCCAGCAGCCCGGCTAGCGGGGAGACCCAGTACTTC CASSPASGETQYF
TRBJ2-5 TRBD1 TRBV29-1 TGCAGCGTTGAAGATCTTGATAGGGGGCTACAAGAGACCCAGTACTTC CSVEDLDRGLQETQYF
TRBJ1-5 TRBD1 TRBV19 TGTGCCAGTAGTATGGAGGGACAGGGGTTCCAGCCCCAGCATTTT CASSMEGQGFQPQHF
TRBJ2-5 NA TRBV10-3 TGTGCCACAGGGATGAGTGAGACCCAGTACTTC CATGMSETQYF
TRBJ2-7 NA TRBV5-6 TGTGCCAGCAGCTTGCGGGACGAGCAGTACTTC CASSLRDEQYF
TRBJ1-3 NA TRBV5-1 TGCGCCAGCAGCTTGGATGGACAGACCGTTGGAAACACCATATATTTT CASSLDGQTVGNTIYF
TRBJ2-6 NA TRBV29-1 TGCAGCGTTGGCTTATCCAGCTCTGGGGCCAACGTCCTGACTTTC CSVGLSSSGANVLTF
TRBJ1-6 TRBD1 TRBV6-1 TGTGCCAGCAGTGTCGGGACAGCGACTAATTCACCCCTCCACTTT CASSVGTATNSPLHF
TRBJ1-1 TRBD1 TRBV4-1 TGCGCCAGCAGCCAATTGGACAGGGACACTGAAGCTTTCTTT CASSQLDRDTEAFF
TRBJ1-6 NA TRBV6-6 TGTGCCAGCAGTGGGGCAGTGAGCTCCTATAATTCACCCCTCCCCTTT CASSGAVSSYNSPLPF
TRBJ2-5 TRBD2 TRBV29-1 TGCAGCGTTCGGCGGGGGATCCAAGAGACCCAGTACTTC CSVRRGIQETQYF
TRBJ2-7 TRBD1 TRBV6-5 TGTGCCAGCAGTTACTCCGGGACAGGGTTGTACGAGCAGTACTTC CASSYSGTGLYEQYF
TRBJ1-5 NA TRBV28 TGTGCCAGCAGTTCGCGGACAGATAGCAATCAGCCCCAGCATTTT CASSSRTDSNQPQHF
TRBJ2-7 NA TRBV28 TGTGCCAGCAGTGAGTCCTACGAGCAGTACTTC CASSESYEQYF
TRBJ1-5 TRBD1 TRBV5-1 TGCGCCAGCAGCTTGGACAGGGGAAGTCAGCCCCAGCATTTT CASSLDRGSQPQHF